This is a list of T cell receptor beta chains from one sample in a study of a mutant IDH1 vaccine in newly diagnosed glioma. Clones were read by immunoSEQ multiplex PCR, and TCRdb kept only the in-frame ones, dropping some. The sample holds approximately 100,000 clones, 89% seen once. Their cognate antigens are unknown. The source was PBMCs, collected from a glioma patient whose treatment included an IDH1 peptide vaccine. These receptors were taken from a woman aged 45-60 years with glioma. Each CDR3 is given with its conserved first and last residue. Fields, in order: V gene, D gene, J gene, clone size, CDR3 DNA, CDR3 protein. D genes are given only for firm matches. The size of a clone is reported for some rows only, either as once, few or many, or as a class for expanded clones.

v_call: TRBV2
d_call: TRBD1
j_call: TRBJ2-7
clone_size: -
cdr3_nt: TGTGCCAGCAGTGAGGGACAGGGGGTCTACGAGCAGTACTTC
cdr3_aa: CASSEGQGVYEQYF

v_call: TRBV5-1
d_call: TRBD1
j_call: TRBJ2-7
clone_size: -
cdr3_nt: TGCGCCAGCAGCCCATGGGGGACAGGGGACGACGAGCAGTACTTC
cdr3_aa: CASSPWGTGDDEQYF

v_call: TRBV5-1
d_call: -
j_call: TRBJ2-2
clone_size: -
cdr3_nt: TGCGCCAGCAGCCCGGGACTTGTTGGCGGGGAGCTGTTTTTT
cdr3_aa: CASSPGLVGGELFF

v_call: TRBV5-1
d_call: -
j_call: TRBJ2-7
clone_size: -
cdr3_nt: TGCGCCAGCAGCTTGGTGCCTTCTGGGGAGCAGTACTTC
cdr3_aa: CASSLVPSGEQYF

v_call: TRBV6-1
d_call: -
j_call: TRBJ2-7
clone_size: few
cdr3_nt: TGTGCCAGCAGGGACCGAGGGGGGGGGCCCCACGAGCAGTACTTC
cdr3_aa: CASRDRGGGPHEQYF

v_call: TRBV11-2
d_call: -
j_call: TRBJ2-7
clone_size: -
cdr3_nt: TGTGCCAGCAGCCTCCACTACGAGCAGTACTTC
cdr3_aa: CASSLHYEQYF

v_call: TRBV19
d_call: -
j_call: TRBJ1-6
clone_size: -
cdr3_nt: TGTGCCAGTAAGAACGGTCAGGGCGTGTCACCCCTCCACTTT
cdr3_aa: CASKNGQGVSPLHF

v_call: TRBV9
d_call: -
j_call: TRBJ2-2
clone_size: -
cdr3_nt: TGTGCCAGCAGCGTAGCTAGCGTAAACACCGGGGAGCTGTTTTTT
cdr3_aa: CASSVASVNTGELFF

v_call: TRBV29-1
d_call: -
j_call: TRBJ1-1
clone_size: -
cdr3_nt: TGCAGCGTTGCCGGCGGGATGAACACTGAAGCTTTCTTT
cdr3_aa: CSVAGGMNTEAFF

v_call: TRBV5-1
d_call: TRBD2
j_call: TRBJ2-2
clone_size: -
cdr3_nt: TGCGCCAGCAGCTCATGGACTAGCGGTAGGAACGGGGAGCTGTTTTTT
cdr3_aa: CASSSWTSGRNGELFF

v_call: TRBV6-1
d_call: -
j_call: TRBJ2-5
clone_size: -
cdr3_nt: TGTGCCAGCAGTCCTGGACACTTCTCCGAGACCCAGTACTTC
cdr3_aa: CASSPGHFSETQYF

v_call: TRBV19
d_call: -
j_call: TRBJ1-6
clone_size: -
cdr3_nt: TGTGCCAGTACCAAGGTGGTCAATTCACCCCTCCACTTT
cdr3_aa: CASTKVVNSPLHF

v_call: TRBV7-9
d_call: TRBD1
j_call: TRBJ2-7
clone_size: -
cdr3_nt: TGTGCCAGCAGCCCAGGGGGCGGTTTCTACGAGCAGTACTTC
cdr3_aa: CASSPGGGFYEQYF

v_call: TRBV10-3
d_call: -
j_call: TRBJ2-5
clone_size: -
cdr3_nt: TGTGCCATCAGTGAGTGGGAGACCCAGTACTTC
cdr3_aa: CAISEWETQYF

v_call: TRBV5-1
d_call: TRBD1
j_call: TRBJ1-1
clone_size: -
cdr3_nt: TGCGCCAGCAGCTTGGAAGGCAGGGGGATGAACACTGAAGCTTTCTTT
cdr3_aa: CASSLEGRGMNTEAFF